A single sample gave rise to the 5 T cell receptor beta chains below, sequenced in a study of identical twins. TCRdb itself ran the 5' RACE reads through MiXCR, one entry per CDR3 protein. The data show under 500,000 distinct CDR3 sequences, with 13% to 15% seen just once and approximately 0.9% held by the top ten. The same sample was also used in a study of yellow fever vaccine responses in identical twins.

The sequenced sample consisted of CD4+ T cells sorted from blood. Receptor source: a woman in her late teens or twenties in good health.

This clonotype has more than one count but fewer than ten. The chain couples TRBV6-1 to TRBJ1-3, with 9 bases aligning to TRBD1. The J segment lost 3 bases and the V segment lost 10 bases, leaving 7 bases of the junction unmatched. There are 14 residues in the CDR3. Germline V gives CDR1 MNHNS, CDR2 SASEGT. The CDR3 coding sequence is TGTGCCATCTCGACAGGGGGATATGGAAACACCATATATTTT. It encodes CAISTGGYGNTIYF.

This clonotype has only a few counts. The chain joins TRBV6-1 to TRBJ2-5, with 9 bases matching TRBD1. The V segment lost 6 bases and the J segment 3 bases; nucleotides outside the gene matches: 14. The length of the CDR3 is 17 residues. CDR1 is MNHNS, CDR2 SASEGT, per germline. The CDR3 is CASSPRAGTGLKETQYF. The CDR3 bases are TGTGCCAGCAGCCCGCGGGCCGGGACAGGGCTAAAAGAGACCCAGTACTTC.

The J gene is TRBJ2-7, the V gene TRBV15, with 9 bases identical to TRBD1. V gave up 4 bases and J gave up 3 bases; unmatched junction bases: 4. Germline V lookup: CDR1 LNHNV, CDR2 YYDKDF (reference sequence). The CDR3 totals 14 residues. CDR3 coding DNA: TGTGCCACCAGCATTGACAGGGGGAGCTACGAGCAGTACTTC. It is translated as CATSIDRGSYEQYF.

V is TRBV28 and J is TRBJ1-4, with 10 bases matching TRBD1. This CDR3 has 14 amino acids. The J segment lost 7 bases and the V segment lost 6 bases, leaving 5 bases of the junction unmatched. Germline CDR1 MDHEN, CDR2 SYDVKM. CDR3 nucleotide sequence: TGTGCCAGCAGCCCCGGGACAGGGGCTGAAAAACTGTTTTTT. This translates into CASSPGTGAEKLFF.

V and J are TRBV3-1 and TRBJ1-1; tentatively, D is TRBD1 (6 bases). Germline V lookup: CDR1 LGHDT, CDR2 YNNKEL (reference sequence). The CDR3 length is 12 residues. V lost 0 bases and J lost 8, with 7 bases in between. CDR3 residues: CASSQDQGEAFF. The CDR3 DNA reads as TGTGCCAGCAGCCAAGATCAGGGGGAAGCTTTCTTT.